This TCR beta chain emerged from a study of identifying expanded T cells in peripheral blood. Study outcomes and limitations: About 1.2 clones differed between technical replicates, versus about 15 and 19 over time. Approximately two-week clone count variance significantly increased as total template count grew.

During the collection period, no donor immune events like infections were recorded. A note on this clone: Its antigen is currently unknown.

Repertoires were generated with immunoSEQ multiplex PCR, while TCRdb's copy carries only in-frame clones and drops some. The table includes around 82,000 clones, 84% detected once. The V gene's germline CDR1 is MNHNS and CDR2 SASEGT. The CDR3 contains 14 residues. The J segment lost 8 bases and the V segment lost 7 bases, leaving 8 bases of the junction unmatched. The receptor comes from a person aged 18 to 70 in good health. This chain joins TRBV6-1 and TRBJ2-3; 11 nucleotides line up with TRBD2. The sequenced sample consisted of blood. For the CDR3, the DNA is TGTGCCAGCACCCCCGGGACTAGCGGTCTTACGCAGTATTTT. This encodes CASTPGTSGLTQYF.